This TCR beta chain appears in the sequencing data of a study of T-cell reconstitution after alpha-beta-depleted transplantation in children. Unique molecular identifiers were used in preparing the TCRbeta library. TCRdb re-analysed the PCR reads in MiXCR, keeping a single row per CDR3 protein. Among a few hundred thousand distinct CDR3 sequences listed, 8% to 9.5% were seen once. This clonotype was detected ten times or more. The V segment lost 7 bases and the J segment 9 bases; nucleotides outside the gene matches: 13. Germline V gene data show CDR1 as SGHKS and CDR2 as YYEKEE (reference sequence). The CDR3 sequence is 14 residues long.

This TCR derives from a human donor who donated a stem cell graft to a child with acute lymphoblastic leukemia. The chain is built from TRBV5-5 and TRBJ2-1; 7 nucleotides match TRBD1. Sample: PBMCs from the stem cell graft donor, taken from the stem cell graft. DNA of the CDR3: TGTGCCAGCGCTGGAGGACAGGCCTTTATTGAGCAGTTCTTC. Protein: CASAGGQAFIEQFF.